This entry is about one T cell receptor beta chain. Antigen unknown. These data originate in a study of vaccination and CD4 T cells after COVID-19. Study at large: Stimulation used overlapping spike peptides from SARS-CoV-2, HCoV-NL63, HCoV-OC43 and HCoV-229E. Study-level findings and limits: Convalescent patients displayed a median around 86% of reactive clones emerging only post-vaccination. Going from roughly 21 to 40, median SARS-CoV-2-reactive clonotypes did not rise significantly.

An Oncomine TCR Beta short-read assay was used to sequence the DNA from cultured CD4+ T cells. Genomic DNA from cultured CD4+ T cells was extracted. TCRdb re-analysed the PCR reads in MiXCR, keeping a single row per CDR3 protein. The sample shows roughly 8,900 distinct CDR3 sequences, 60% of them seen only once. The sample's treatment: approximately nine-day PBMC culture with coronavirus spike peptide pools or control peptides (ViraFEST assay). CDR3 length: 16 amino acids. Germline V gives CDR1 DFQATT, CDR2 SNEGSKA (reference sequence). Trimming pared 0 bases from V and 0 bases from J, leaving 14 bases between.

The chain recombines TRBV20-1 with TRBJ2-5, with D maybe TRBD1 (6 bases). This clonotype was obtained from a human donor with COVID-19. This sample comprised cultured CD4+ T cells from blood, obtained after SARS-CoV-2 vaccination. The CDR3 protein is CSARDPQGMDQETQYF. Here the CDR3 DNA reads TGCAGTGCTAGAGACCCGCAGGGGATGGACCAAGAGACCCAGTACTTC.